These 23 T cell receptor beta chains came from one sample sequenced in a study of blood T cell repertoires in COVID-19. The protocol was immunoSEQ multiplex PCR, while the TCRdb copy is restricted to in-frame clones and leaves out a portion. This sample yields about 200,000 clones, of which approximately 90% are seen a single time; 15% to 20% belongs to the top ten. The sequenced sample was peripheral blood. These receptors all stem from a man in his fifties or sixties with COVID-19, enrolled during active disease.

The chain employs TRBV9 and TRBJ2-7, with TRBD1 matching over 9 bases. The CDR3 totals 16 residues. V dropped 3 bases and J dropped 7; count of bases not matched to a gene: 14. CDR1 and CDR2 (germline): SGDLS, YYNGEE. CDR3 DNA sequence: TGTGCCAGCAGCGATTCTGCCGGGACAGGGTTTGATGAGCAGTACTTC. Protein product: CASSDSAGTGFDEQYF.

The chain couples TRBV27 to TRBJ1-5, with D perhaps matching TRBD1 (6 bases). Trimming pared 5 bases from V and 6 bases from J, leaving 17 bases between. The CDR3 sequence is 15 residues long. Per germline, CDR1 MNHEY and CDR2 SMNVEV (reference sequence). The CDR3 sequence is CASSPRGPPPQPQHF. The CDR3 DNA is TGTGCCAGCAGTCCCAGGGGTCCTCCCCCTCAGCCCCAGCATTTT.

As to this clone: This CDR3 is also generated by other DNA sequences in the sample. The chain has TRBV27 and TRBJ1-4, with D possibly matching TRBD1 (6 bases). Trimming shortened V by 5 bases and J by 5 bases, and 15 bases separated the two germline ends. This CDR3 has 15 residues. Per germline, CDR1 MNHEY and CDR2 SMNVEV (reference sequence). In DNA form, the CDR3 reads TGTGCCAGCAGTGAAGCCGGGACACCGAATGAAAAACTGTTTTTT. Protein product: CASSEAGTPNEKLFF.

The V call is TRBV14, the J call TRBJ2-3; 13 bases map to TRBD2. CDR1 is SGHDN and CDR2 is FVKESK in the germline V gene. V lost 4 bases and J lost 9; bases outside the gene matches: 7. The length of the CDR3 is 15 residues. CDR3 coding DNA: TGTGCCAGCAGCCCCCAGACTAGCGGGAGGCCCACGCAGTATTTT. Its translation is CASSPQTSGRPTQYF.

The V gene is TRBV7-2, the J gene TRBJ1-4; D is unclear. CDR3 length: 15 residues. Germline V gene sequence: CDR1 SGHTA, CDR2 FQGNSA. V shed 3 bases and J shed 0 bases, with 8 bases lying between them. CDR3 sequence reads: CASSFDSATNEKLFF. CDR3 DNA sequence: TGTGCCAGCAGCTTCGACTCGGCAACTAATGAAAAACTGTTTTTT.

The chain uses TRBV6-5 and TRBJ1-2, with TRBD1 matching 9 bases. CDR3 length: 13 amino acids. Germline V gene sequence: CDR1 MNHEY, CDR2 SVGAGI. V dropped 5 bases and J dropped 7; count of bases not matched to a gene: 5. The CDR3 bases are TGTGCCAGCAGTCCTAGACAGGGGGGTGGCTACACCTTC. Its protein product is CASSPRQGGGYTF.

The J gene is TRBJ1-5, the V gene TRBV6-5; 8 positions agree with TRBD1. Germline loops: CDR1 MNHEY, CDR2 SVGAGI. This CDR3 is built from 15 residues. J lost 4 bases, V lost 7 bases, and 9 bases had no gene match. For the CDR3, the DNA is TGTGCCAGCACCCAACAGGACAGGGAGAATCAGCCCCAGCATTTT. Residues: CASTQQDRENQPQHF.

CDR3: CASSQDRLHNEQFF. CDR3 nucleotides: TGTGCCAGCAGCCAAGACAGACTCCACAATGAGCAGTTCTTC. The V gene is TRBV14, the J gene TRBJ2-1, with no clear D. Germline values: CDR1 SGHDN, CDR2 FVKESK. This CDR3 is 14 amino acids long. The germline V and J ends were trimmed by 0 bases and 5 bases, with 8 bases remaining between them.

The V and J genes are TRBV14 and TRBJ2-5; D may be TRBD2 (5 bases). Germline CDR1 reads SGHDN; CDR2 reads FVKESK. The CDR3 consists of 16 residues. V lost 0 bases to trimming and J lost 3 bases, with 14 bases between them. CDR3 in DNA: TGTGCCAGCAGCCAAGATCCAGGATGGGAGAAAGAGACCCAGTACTTC. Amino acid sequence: CASSQDPGWEKETQYF.

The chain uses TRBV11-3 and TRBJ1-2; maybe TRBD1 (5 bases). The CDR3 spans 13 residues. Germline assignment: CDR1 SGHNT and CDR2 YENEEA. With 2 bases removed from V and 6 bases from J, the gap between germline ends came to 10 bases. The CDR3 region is CASSLWAGDGYTF. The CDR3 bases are TGTGCCAGCAGCTTATGGGCGGGGGATGGCTACACCTTC. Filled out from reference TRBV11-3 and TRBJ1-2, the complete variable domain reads EAGVVQSPRYKIIEKKQPVAFWCNPISGHNTLYWYLQNLGQGPELLIRYENEEAVDDSQLPKDRFSAERLKGVDSTLKIQPAELGDSAVYLCASSLWAGDGYTFGSGTRLTVV.

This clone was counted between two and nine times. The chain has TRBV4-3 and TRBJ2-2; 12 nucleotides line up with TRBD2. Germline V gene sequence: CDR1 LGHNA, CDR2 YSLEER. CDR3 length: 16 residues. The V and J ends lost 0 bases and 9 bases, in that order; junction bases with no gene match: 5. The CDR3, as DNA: TGCGCCAGCAGCCAAGAAACTAGCGGGGGGAGGAGGGAGCTGTTTTTT. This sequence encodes CASSQETSGGRRELFF.

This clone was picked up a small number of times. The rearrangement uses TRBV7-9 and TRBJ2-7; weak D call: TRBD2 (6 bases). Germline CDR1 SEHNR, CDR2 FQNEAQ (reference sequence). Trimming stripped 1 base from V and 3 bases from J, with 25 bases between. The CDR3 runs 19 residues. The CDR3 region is CASSLVVVYGTPGDYEQYF. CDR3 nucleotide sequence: TGTGCCAGCAGCTTAGTCGTAGTTTACGGGACGCCGGGGGACTACGAGCAGTACTTC.

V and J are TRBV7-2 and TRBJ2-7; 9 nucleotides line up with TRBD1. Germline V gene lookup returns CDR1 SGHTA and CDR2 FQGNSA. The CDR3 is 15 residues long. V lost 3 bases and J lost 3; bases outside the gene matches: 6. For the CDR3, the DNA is TGTGCCAGCAGCTTCGACAGGGGGTACAACTACGAGCAGTACTTC. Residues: CASSFDRGYNYEQYF.

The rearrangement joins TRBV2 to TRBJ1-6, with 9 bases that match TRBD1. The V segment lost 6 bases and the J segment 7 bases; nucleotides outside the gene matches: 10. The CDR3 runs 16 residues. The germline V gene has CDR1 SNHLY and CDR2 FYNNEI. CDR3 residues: CASSAPGQGKNSPLHF. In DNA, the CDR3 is TGTGCCAGCAGCGCCCCAGGACAGGGGAAGAATTCACCCCTCCACTTT.

CDR3 in amino acids: CAIKRVGTEAFF. CDR3 DNA: TGTGCCATCAAGAGGGTGGGAACTGAAGCTTTCTTT. The V call is TRBV2, the J call TRBJ1-1; no firm D call. Germline-derived CDR1 and CDR2 are SNHLY and FYNNEI. V was pared by 10 bases and J by 5 bases, with 14 bases between. The CDR3 is 12 amino acids. Full variable domain (rest looked up from reference TRBV2 and TRBJ1-1): EPEVTQTPSHQVTQMGQEVILRCVPISNHLYFYWYRQILGQKVEFLVSFYNNEISEKSEIFDDQFSVERPDGSNFTLKIRSTKLEDSAMYFCAIKRVGTEAFFGQGTRLTVV.

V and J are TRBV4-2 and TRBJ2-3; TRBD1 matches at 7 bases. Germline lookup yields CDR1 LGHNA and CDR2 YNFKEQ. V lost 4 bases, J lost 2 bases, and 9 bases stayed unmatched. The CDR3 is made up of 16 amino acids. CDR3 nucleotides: TGTGCCAGCAGCCGGACAGGATCTATCTTCACAGATACGCAGTATTTT. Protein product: CASSRTGSIFTDTQYF.

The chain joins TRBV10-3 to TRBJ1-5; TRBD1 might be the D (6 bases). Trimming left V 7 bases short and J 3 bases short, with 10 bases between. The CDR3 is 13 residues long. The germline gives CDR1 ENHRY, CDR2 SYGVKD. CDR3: CAITAGANQPQHF. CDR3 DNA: TGTGCCATCACCGCAGGGGCCAATCAGCCCCAGCATTTT.

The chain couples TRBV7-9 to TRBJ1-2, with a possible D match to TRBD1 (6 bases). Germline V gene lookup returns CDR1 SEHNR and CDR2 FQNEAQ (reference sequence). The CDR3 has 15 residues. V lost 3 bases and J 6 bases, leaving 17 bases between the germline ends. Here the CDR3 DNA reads TGTGCCAGCAGCTTTTTTGGACAGAGTGTTGATGGCTACACCTTC. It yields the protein CASSFFGQSVDGYTF. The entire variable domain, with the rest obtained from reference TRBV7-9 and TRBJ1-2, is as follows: DTGVSQNPRHKITKRGQNVTFRCDPISEHNRLYWYRQTLGQGPEFLTYFQNEAQLEKSRLLSDRFSAERPKGSFSTLEIQRTEQGDSAMYLCASSFFGQSVDGYTFGSGTRLTVV.

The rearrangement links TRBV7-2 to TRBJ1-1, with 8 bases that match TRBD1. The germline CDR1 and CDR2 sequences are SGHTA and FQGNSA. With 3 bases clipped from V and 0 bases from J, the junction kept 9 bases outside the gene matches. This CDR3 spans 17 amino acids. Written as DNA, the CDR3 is TGTGCCAGCAGCTTCCGAGACAGGGGTCTAATGAACACTGAAGCTTTCTTT. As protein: CASSFRDRGLMNTEAFF. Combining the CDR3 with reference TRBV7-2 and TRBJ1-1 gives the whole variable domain GAGVSQSPSNKVTEKGKDVELRCDPISGHTALYWYRQSLGQGLEFLIYFQGNSAPDKSGLPSDRFSAERTGGSVSTLTIQRTQQEDSAVYLCASSFRDRGLMNTEAFFGQGTRLTVV.

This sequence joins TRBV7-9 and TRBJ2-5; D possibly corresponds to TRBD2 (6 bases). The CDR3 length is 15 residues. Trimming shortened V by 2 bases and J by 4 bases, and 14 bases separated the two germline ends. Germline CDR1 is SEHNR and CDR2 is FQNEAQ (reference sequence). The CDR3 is CASSLRGSEVETQYF. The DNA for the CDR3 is TGTGCCAGCAGCTTACGGGGGTCGGAGGTAGAGACCCAGTACTTC.

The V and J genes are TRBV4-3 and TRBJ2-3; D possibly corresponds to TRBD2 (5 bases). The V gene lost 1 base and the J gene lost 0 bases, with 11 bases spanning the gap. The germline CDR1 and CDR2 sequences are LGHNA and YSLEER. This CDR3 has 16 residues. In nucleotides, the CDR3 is TGCGCCAGCAGCCAAGCCTGGGGAGCTAGCACAGATACGCAGTATTTT. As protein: CASSQAWGASTDTQYF.

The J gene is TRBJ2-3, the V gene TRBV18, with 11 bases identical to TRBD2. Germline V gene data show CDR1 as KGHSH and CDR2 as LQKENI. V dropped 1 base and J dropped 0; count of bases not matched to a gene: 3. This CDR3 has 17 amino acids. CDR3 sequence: CASSPQTSGTSTDTQYF. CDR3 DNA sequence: TGTGCCAGCTCACCACAGACTAGCGGGACTAGCACAGATACGCAGTATTTT.

The DNA for the CDR3 is TGTGCCACCAGCACCCGAATGGGACAGTCCTACTACGAGCAGTACTTC. The encoded protein is CATSTRMGQSYYEQYF. The chain joins TRBV15 to TRBJ2-7; 7 bases line up with TRBD1. Germline-derived CDR1 and CDR2 are LNHNV and YYDKDF (reference sequence). The trim removed 4 bases at V and 3 bases at J, leaving 12 bases unmatched. The CDR3 runs 16 residues.